The T cell receptor beta chain described here comes from a study of blood T cell repertoires in COVID-19. As for the study in general: Acute and convalescent COVID-19 specimens originated in the United States, Italy and Spain. PBMCs, B-cell-depleted T cells, or T cells provided the cDNA or gDNA that made up the material.

Method: immunoSEQ multiplex PCR; TCRdb's copy keeps in-frame clones and lacks some. The table records 90,000 to 100,000 clones, over 70% of them present only once. This CDR3 is 13 amino acids long. V lost 6 bases and J lost 7; bases outside the gene matches: 7. From germline, CDR1 is SNHLY and CDR2 FYNNEI. Sequenced input: peripheral blood. The V gene is TRBV2, the J gene TRBJ2-5; 8 bases align to TRBD2. The sequence was obtained from a man in his 60s with acute or convalescent COVID-19. DNA of the CDR3: TGTGCCAGCAGCGAAACCGGGAGGGGGACCCAGTACTTC. Residues: CASSETGRGTQYF.